This TCR beta chain derives from a study of blood T cell repertoires in COVID-19. In the study overall: Italy, Spain and the United States were the sources of the convalescent and acute COVID-19 samples. T cells, B-cell-depleted T cells, or PBMCs provided the cDNA or gDNA that served as material.

Methods used by the authors: Amplified reference gene primers provided the basis for estimating nucleated cell counts. TCRdb keeps only in-frame clones here, not all; method: immunoSEQ multiplex PCR. V and J calls and clone size follow that table, whereas D and trimming were derived from the DNA. Of 250,000 to 300,000 clones in the sample, roughly nine tenths are singletons; the top ten hold 0.9% to 1%. In germline, CDR1 is SEHNR, CDR2 FQNEAQ (reference sequence). V lost 1 base, J lost 0 bases, and 16 bases lay in between. CDR3 length equals 18 residues. This chain joins TRBV7-9 and TRBJ1-3; weak D call: TRBD1 (6 bases). Material for sequencing was peripheral blood. The TCR comes from a woman aged 40 to 55 who had recovered from COVID-19. CDR3 sequence reads: CASSLGGPGQGSGNTIYF. DNA for the CDR3: TGTGCCAGCAGCTTAGGGGGACCGGGACAAGGCTCTGGAAACACCATATATTTT.